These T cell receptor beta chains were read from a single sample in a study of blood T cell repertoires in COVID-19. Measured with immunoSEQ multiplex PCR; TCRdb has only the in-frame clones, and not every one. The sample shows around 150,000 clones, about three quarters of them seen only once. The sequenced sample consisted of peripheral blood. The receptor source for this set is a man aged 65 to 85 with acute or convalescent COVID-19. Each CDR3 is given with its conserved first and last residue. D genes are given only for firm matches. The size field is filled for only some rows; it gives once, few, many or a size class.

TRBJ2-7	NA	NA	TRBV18	CASSPPASRKPYEQYF	TGTGCCAGCTCACCACCGGCCAGCAGGAAGCCCTACGAGCAGTACTTC
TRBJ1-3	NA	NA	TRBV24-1	CATSDQASESSGNTIYF	TGTGCCACCAGTGATCAGGCTTCAGAGAGCTCTGGAAACACCATATATTTT
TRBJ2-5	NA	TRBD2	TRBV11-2	CASSPRGGAGETQYF	TGTGCCAGCAGCCCCCGGGGGGGGGCAGGGGAGACCCAGTACTTC
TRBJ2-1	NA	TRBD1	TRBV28	CASSPGQVSYNEQFF	TGTGCCAGCAGTCCAGGACAGGTCTCCTACAATGAGCAGTTCTTC
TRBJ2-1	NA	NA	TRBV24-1	CATSDIYEQFF	TGTGCCACCAGTGATATCTATGAGCAGTTCTTC
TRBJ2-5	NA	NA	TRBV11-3	CAISAGGNQETQYF	TGTGCCATTAGCGCAGGCGGGAACCAAGAGACCCAGTACTTC
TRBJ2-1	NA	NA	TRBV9	CASSVEGDSYNEQFF	TGTGCCAGCAGCGTCGAGGGCGACTCCTACAATGAGCAGTTCTTC
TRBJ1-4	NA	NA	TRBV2	CTSTGETNEKLFF	TGTACCAGCACGGGGGAAACTAATGAAAAACTGTTTTTT
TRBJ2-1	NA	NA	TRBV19	CASSIDAGVIVRNEQFF	TGTGCCAGTAGTATTGATGCAGGGGTGATAGTTCGCAATGAGCAGTTCTTC
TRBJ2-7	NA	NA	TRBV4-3	CASSQEVGSPYEQYF	TGCGCCAGCAGCCAAGAGGTGGGGAGCCCCTACGAGCAGTACTTC
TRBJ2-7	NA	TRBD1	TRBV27	CASSLRGTGAYEQYF	TGTGCCAGCAGTTTAAGAGGGACAGGCGCCTACGAGCAGTACTTC
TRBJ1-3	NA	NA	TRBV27	CASSLSGAGNTIYF	TGTGCCAGCAGTTTATCAGGGGCTGGAAACACCATATATTTT
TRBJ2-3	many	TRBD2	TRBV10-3	CAISFSGGATGTDTQYF	TGTGCCATCAGCTTTAGCGGGGGGGCGACCGGCACAGATACGCAGTATTTT
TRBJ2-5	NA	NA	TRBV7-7	CASSAESPGETQYF	TGTGCCAGCAGTGCGGAGAGTCCTGGGGAGACCCAGTACTTC
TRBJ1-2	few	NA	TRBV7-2	CASSLSQGSGGYTF	TGTGCCAGCAGCTTATCCCAGGGTTCGGGTGGCTACACCTTC
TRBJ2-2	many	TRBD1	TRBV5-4	CASSLIGTGAPGELFF	TGTGCCAGCAGCTTGATCGGGACAGGGGCGCCCGGGGAGCTGTTTTTT
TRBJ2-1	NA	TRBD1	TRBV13	CASSPGQASYNEQFF	TGTGCCAGCAGCCCAGGACAGGCCTCCTACAATGAGCAGTTCTTC
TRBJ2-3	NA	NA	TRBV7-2	CASSLGGSPDTQYF	TGTGCCAGCAGCTTAGGTGGTAGCCCAGATACGCAGTATTTT